Listed below are T cell receptor beta chains from one sample, sequenced in a study of beta chain features in type 1 diabetes. Measured with immunoSEQ multiplex PCR; TCRdb has only the in-frame clones, and not every one. The sample holds 280,000 or so clones, about 15% seen once. Specimen: naive CD4+ T cells from blood. These receptors were collected from a young man with type 1 diabetes. Both conserved end residues are part of each CDR3. Each record gives: V gene, clone size, D gene, J gene, CDR3 DNA, CDR3 protein. The D gene is left open where the match is weak. Clone sizes are given selectively: once, few, many, or a class where the clone is expanded.

V: TRBV18
size: few
D: TRBD2
J: TRBJ2-7
DNA: TGTGCCAGCTCGCGAATCTCGGGGGGTCGCCCCTACGAGCAGTACTTC
CDR3: CASSRISGGRPYEQYF

V: TRBV6-1
size: few
D: TRBD1
J: TRBJ2-7
DNA: TGTGCCAGTTCACCGGACAGGGGGAACGAGCAGTACTTC
CDR3: CASSPDRGNEQYF

V: TRBV27
size: few
D: .
J: TRBJ2-1
DNA: TGTGCCAGCAGTTCCCTGGGAGCCGGGGAGAATGAGCAGTTCTTC
CDR3: CASSSLGAGENEQFF

V: TRBV7-9
size: .
D: .
J: TRBJ1-2
DNA: TGTGCCAGCAGCTTAACCGCGGGGCCAGGCTATGGCTACACCTTC
CDR3: CASSLTAGPGYGYTF

V: TRBV2
size: few
D: TRBD2
J: TRBJ2-1
DNA: TGTGCCAGCAGTGGAGTGCGGGAGGGTCCGGGGCAGTTCTTC
CDR3: CASSGVREGPGQFF

V: TRBV6-5
size: .
D: .
J: TRBJ1-4
DNA: TGTGCCAGCAGTTACAGGAGCGGTGCAACTAATGAAAAACTGTTTTTT
CDR3: CASSYRSGATNEKLFF

V: TRBV5-6
size: .
D: .
J: TRBJ2-4
DNA: TGTGCCAGCAGCGGTGGGGACAATCGGCTAGCCAAAAACATTCAGTACTTC
CDR3: CASSGGDNRLAKNIQYF

V: TRBV28
size: .
D: .
J: TRBJ2-7
DNA: TGTGCCAGCAGTTCCGGGACACGCTACGAGCAGTACTTC
CDR3: CASSSGTRYEQYF

V: TRBV7-2
size: .
D: .
J: TRBJ1-5
DNA: TGTGCCAGCAGCTTAGCCAGTGTAGGAGCCCAGCATTTT
CDR3: CASSLASVGAQHF

V: TRBV19
size: .
D: TRBD1
J: TRBJ1-5
DNA: TGTGCCAGTATCTCCCAGGGGGGAGCAAGCAATCAGCCCCAGCATTTT
CDR3: CASISQGGASNQPQHF

V: TRBV28
size: .
D: TRBD1
J: TRBJ1-1
DNA: TGTGCCAGCAGTCAGAACCGGGACAGGGAGTTCTTT
CDR3: CASSQNRDREFF

V: TRBV30
size: many
D: TRBD2
J: TRBJ2-3
DNA: TGCAGCGGGAGTACTGTAGATACGCAGTATTTT
CDR3: CSGSTVDTQYF

V: TRBV18
size: .
D: TRBD2
J: TRBJ2-5
DNA: TGTGCCAGCTCGTCGGGACTAACGCACGAAGAGACCCAGTACTTC
CDR3: CASSSGLTHEETQYF

V: TRBV6-6
size: .
D: .
J: TRBJ2-1
DNA: TGTGCCAGCAGTTACTCGCAGCGACCCTACAATGAGCAGTTCTTC
CDR3: CASSYSQRPYNEQFF

V: TRBV5-1
size: .
D: .
J: TRBJ1-4
DNA: TGCGCCAGCAGCTTTCAGGGATCGAATGAAAAACTGTTTTTT
CDR3: CASSFQGSNEKLFF

V: TRBV7-9
size: few
D: TRBD2
J: TRBJ2-5
DNA: TGTGCCAGCAGCACCCAGCGGGAGGGCCAAGAGACCCAGTACTTC
CDR3: CASSTQREGQETQYF

V: TRBV7-9
size: .
D: .
J: TRBJ1-2
DNA: TGTGCCAGCAGCAATACAGCCTATGGCTACACCTTC
CDR3: CASSNTAYGYTF

V: TRBV27
size: .
D: .
J: TRBJ2-2
DNA: TGTGCCAGCACCCCCCGCGGCACCGGGGAGCTGTTTTTT
CDR3: CASTPRGTGELFF

V: TRBV5-1
size: .
D: TRBD1
J: TRBJ1-1
DNA: TGCGCCAGCAGCACGGGACAGACGAACACTGAAGCTTTCTTT
CDR3: CASSTGQTNTEAFF

V: TRBV5-4
size: few
D: TRBD1
J: TRBJ1-4
DNA: TGTGCCAGCAGCTTGGGGACCGGGACAGGGGAATATAATGAAAAACTGTTTTTT
CDR3: CASSLGTGTGEYNEKLFF